This T cell receptor beta chain was recovered during a study of blood T cell repertoires in COVID-19. This table comes from immunoSEQ multiplex PCR, and its TCRdb copy is limited to in-frame clones, with some not included. This sample has 400,000 or so clones, with around 87% found just once. The CDR3 is 15 residues long. Per the germline V gene, CDR1 is LNHDA and CDR2 is SQIVND (reference sequence). V was clipped by 3 bases and J by 0 bases, with 8 bases between them. This rearrangement joins TRBV19 to TRBJ1-4; D uncertain. The source of this sequence is a man aged 35-49 years in a cohort exposed to, infected with or recovered from COVID-19 (not recorded which). Sequenced material: PBMCs or T cells enriched from blood (not recorded which). The CDR3 nucleotides read TGTGCCAGTAGTATCGGCCTAGCAACTAATGAAAAACTGTTTTTT. It codes for CASSIGLATNEKLFF.